Reported below is one T cell receptor (delta chain). A much larger clone differs by one base, so this may be a read error. Other DNA variants within this sample encode the same CDR3. The sample belongs to a study of gamma-delta chains in newborns, infants, children. In the study overall: Innate gammadelta T cells reportedly expand polyclonally right after birth, driven by microbial exposure, per the title.

Trimming at V came to 4 bases and at J to 1 base, leaving 9 bases not matched to a gene. This CDR3 contains 19 residues. Germline values: CDR1 GEAIGNYY, CDR2 EKD. TCRdb re-called the reads through CATT. The data show thousands of delta-chain clones, 0.5% to 0.7% seen once. The rearrangement joins TRDV2 to TRDJ3; 10 bases line up with TRDD3. This TCR was sampled from a child who was a newborn, infant or young child, either healthy, febrile or measles-vaccinated (not recorded which). The specimen was blood. CDR3 residues: CACDTAGGYASWDTRQMFF. The CDR3 DNA reads as TGTGCCTGTGATACCGCAGGGGGATACGCGTCCTGGGACACCCGACAGATGTTTTTC.